This entry describes one T cell receptor (beta chain). Its antigen is unknown. The data belong to a study of OX40 agonist ivuxolimab in advanced cancers. Study summary: People in dose escalation had one of these cancers: hepatocellular carcinoma, melanoma, renal cell or head and neck cancer. From about 23 to 85 years was the age range, with a mean of around 56 years, and over 70% were male. Study-level points and caveats: The CD4+ and CD8+ T cells in the blood had expanded clonally by week 6 at 0.1 to 3.0 mg/kg.

CDR1 is SGHKS, CDR2 YYEKEE, per germline (reference sequence). V was clipped by 0 bases and J by 10 bases, with 23 bases between them. The CDR3 length is 16 residues. Only in-frame clones appear in the TCRdb table, and some are missing; sequencing was by immunoSEQ multiplex PCR. The repertoire holds approximately 44,000 clones, with 75% to 85% as singletons. The chain employs TRBV5-5 and TRBJ2-7; D may be TRBD1 (6 bases). The sequence was obtained from an adult with an advanced solid tumor such as melanoma, head and neck, liver or kidney cancer. The specimen was CD4+ or CD8+ T cells sorted from blood, collected in a trial of the OX40 agonist ivuxolimab. The CDR3 nucleotides are TGTGCCAGCAGCTTGGGCTGGGGTCAGCGATTAGGGGGACAGTACTTC. Encoded protein: CASSLGWGQRLGGQYF.